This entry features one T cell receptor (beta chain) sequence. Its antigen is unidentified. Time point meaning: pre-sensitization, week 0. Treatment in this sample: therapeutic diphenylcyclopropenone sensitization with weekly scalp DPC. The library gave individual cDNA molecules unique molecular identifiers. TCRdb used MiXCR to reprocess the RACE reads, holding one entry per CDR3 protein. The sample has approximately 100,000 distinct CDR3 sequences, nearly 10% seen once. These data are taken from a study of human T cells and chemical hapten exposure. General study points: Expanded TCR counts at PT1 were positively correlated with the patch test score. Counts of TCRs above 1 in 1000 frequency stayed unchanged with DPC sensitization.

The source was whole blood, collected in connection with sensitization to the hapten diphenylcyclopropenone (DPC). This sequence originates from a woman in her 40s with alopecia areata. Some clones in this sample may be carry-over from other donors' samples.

CDR3 nucleotides: TGTGCCAGCAGCTCCGGGACCGGCGCCTACGAGCAGTACTTC. It encodes CASSSGTGAYEQYF. The chain is built from TRBV5-6 and TRBJ2-7; D might be TRBD1 or TRBD2, each matching 5 bases. Looked up from germline, CDR1 is SGHDT and CDR2 is YYEEEE. The germline V and J ends were trimmed by 3 bases and 2 bases, with 12 bases remaining between them. The CDR3 has 14 residues. Full variable domain (rest looked up from reference TRBV5-6 and TRBJ2-7): DAGVTQSPTHLIKTRGQQVTLRCSPKSGHDTVSWYQQALGQGPQFIFQYYEEEERQRGNFPDRFSGHQFPNYSSELNVNALLLGDSALYLCASSSGTGAYEQYFGPGTRLTVT.